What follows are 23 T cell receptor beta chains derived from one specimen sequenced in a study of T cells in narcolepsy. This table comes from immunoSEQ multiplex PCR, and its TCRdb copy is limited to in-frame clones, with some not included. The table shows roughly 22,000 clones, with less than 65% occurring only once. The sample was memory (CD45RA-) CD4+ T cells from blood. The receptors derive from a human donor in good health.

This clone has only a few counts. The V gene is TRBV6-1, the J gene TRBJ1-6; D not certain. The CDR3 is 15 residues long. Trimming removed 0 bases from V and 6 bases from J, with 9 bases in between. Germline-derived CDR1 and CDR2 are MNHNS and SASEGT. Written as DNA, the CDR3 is TGTGCCAGCAGTGAAGCGGTCTGGGGTAATTCACCCCTCCACTTT. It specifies CASSEAVWGNSPLHF.

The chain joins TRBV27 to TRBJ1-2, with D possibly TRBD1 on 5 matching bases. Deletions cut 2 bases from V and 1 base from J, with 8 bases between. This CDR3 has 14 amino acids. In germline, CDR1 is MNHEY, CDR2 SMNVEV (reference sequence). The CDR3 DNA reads TGTGCCAGCAGTTTAAGACAGCATAACTATGGCTACACCTTC. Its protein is CASSLRQHNYGYTF.

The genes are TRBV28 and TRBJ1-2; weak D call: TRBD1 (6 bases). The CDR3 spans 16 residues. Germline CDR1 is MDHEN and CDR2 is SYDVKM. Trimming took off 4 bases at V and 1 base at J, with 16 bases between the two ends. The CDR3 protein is CASSSVTGRGNYGYTF. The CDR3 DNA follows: TGTGCCAGCAGTTCAGTAACAGGGAGAGGTAACTATGGCTACACCTTC.

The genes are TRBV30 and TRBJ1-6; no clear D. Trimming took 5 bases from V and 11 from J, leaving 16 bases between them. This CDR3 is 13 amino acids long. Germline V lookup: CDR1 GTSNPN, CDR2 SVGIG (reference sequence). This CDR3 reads CAWHSQVGTPLHF. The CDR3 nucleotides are TGTGCCTGGCACTCCCAGGTGGGGACACCCCTCCACTTT.

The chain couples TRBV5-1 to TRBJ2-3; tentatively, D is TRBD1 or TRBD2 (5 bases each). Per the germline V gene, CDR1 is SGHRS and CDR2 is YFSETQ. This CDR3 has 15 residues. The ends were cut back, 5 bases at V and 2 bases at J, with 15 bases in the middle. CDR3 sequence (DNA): TGCGCCAGCAGTTCCGGGGCCCAAGTCACAGATACGCAGTATTTT. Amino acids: CASSSGAQVTDTQYF.

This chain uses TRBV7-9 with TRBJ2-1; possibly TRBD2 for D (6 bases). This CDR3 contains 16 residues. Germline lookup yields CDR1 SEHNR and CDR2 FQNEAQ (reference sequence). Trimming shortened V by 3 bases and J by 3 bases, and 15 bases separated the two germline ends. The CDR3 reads CASSLSLADIYNEQFF. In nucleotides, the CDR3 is TGTGCCAGCAGCTTGAGCTTAGCGGATATCTACAATGAGCAGTTCTTC.

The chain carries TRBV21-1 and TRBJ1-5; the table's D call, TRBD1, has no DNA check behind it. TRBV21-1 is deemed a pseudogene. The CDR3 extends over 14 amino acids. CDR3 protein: CASSKSRGCQPQHF. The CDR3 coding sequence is TGTGCCAGCAGCAAAAGCAGGGGCTGTCAGCCCCAGCATTTT.

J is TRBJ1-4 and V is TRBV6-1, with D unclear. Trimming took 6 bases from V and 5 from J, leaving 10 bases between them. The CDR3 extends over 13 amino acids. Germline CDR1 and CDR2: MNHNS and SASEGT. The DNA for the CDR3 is TGTGCCAGCAGCCTTTGGAGGAATGAAAAACTGTTTTTT. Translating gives CASSLWRNEKLFF.

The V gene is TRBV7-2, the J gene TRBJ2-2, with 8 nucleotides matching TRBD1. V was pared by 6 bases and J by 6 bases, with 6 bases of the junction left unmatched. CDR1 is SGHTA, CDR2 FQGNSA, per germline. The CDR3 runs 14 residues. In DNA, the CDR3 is TGTGCCAGCAGACCTCAGGGGGCGTCCGGGGAGCTGTTTTTT. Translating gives CASRPQGASGELFF.

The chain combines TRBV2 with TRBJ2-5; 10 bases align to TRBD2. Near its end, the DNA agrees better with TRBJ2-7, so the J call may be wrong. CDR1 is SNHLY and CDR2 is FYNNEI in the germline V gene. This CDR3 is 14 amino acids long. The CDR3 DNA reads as TGTGCCAGCAGTGTATCAGCGGGAGGGAACGAGCAGTACTTC. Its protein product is CASSVSAGGNEQYF.

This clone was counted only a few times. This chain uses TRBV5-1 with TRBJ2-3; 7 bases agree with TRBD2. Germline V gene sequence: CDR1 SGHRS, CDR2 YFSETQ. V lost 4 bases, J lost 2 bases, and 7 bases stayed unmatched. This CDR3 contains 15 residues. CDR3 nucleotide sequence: TGCGCCAGCAGCCCCGGGACTATCTACACAGATACGCAGTATTTT. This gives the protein CASSPGTIYTDTQYF.

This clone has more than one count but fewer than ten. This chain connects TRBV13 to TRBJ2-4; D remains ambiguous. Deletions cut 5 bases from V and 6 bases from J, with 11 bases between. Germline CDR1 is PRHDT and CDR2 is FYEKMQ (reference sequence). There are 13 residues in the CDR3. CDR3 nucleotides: TGTGCCAGCAGCCACACCGCCGGAAACATTCAGTACTTC. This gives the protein CASSHTAGNIQYF.

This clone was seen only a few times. The CDR3 here is CASSWYDEGYGYTF. Written as DNA, the CDR3 is TGTGCCAGCAGCTGGTACGACGAGGGCTATGGCTACACCTTC. This chain uses TRBV5-4 with TRBJ1-2; no definite D call. From germline, CDR1 is SGHNT and CDR2 YYREEE (reference sequence). With 3 bases removed from V and 4 bases from J, the gap between germline ends came to 13 bases. The CDR3 consists of 14 residues.

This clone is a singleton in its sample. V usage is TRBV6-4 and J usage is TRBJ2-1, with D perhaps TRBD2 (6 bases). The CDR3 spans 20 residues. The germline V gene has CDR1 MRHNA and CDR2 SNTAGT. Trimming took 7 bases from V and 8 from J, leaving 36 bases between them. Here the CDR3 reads CASNDPHAMTEGHWGDEQFF. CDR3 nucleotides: TGTGCCAGCAACGACCCCCACGCGATGACGGAGGGCCATTGGGGGGATGAGCAGTTCTTC.

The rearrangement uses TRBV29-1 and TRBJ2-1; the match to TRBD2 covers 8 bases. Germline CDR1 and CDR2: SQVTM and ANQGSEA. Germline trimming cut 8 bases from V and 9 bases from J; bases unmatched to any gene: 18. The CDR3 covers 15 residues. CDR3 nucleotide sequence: TGCAGCAGTCCCCGGGCGGCTAGCGGGTTCGGTGAGCAGTTCTTC. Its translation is CSSPRAASGFGEQFF.

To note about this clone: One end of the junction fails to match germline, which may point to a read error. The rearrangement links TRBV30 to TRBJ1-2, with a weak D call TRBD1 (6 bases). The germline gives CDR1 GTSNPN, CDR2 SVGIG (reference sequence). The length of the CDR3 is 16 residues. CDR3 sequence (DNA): TGTGCCTGGAGTCCCCCGGGGACACTTGACTTCTATGACTACACCTTC. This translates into CAWSPPGTLDFYDYTF.

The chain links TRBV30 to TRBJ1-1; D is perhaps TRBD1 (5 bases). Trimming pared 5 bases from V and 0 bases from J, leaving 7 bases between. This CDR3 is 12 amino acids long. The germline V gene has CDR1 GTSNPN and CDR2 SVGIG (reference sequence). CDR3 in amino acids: CAWDSMNTEAFF. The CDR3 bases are TGTGCCTGGGACAGTATGAACACTGAAGCTTTCTTT.

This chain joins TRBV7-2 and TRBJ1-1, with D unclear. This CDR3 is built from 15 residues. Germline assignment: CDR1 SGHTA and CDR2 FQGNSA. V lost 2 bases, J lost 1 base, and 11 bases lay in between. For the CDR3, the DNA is TGTGCCAGCAGCTTACAACGTCGGGGGAACACTGAAGCTTTCTTT. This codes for CASSLQRRGNTEAFF.

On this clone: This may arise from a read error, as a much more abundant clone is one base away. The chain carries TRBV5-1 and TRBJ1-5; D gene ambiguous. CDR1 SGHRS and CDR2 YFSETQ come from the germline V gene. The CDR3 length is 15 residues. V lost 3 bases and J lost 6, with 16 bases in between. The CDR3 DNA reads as TGCGCCAGCAGCTATCGACGGGTTGGTGGTCAGCCCCAGCATTTT. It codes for CASSYRRVGGQPQHF.

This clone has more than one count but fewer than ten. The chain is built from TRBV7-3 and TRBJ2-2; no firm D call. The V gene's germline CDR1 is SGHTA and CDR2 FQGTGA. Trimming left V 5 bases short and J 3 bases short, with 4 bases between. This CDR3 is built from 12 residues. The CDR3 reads CASSGDTGELFF. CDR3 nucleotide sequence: TGTGCCAGCAGCGGGGACACCGGGGAGCTGTTTTTT.

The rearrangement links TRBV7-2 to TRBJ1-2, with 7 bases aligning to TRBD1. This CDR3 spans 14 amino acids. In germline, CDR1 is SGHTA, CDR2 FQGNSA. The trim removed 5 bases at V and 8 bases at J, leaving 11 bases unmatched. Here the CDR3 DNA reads TGTGCCAGCAGCAACAACCCAGGGGGTGGGGGCTACACCTTC. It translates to CASSNNPGGGGYTF.

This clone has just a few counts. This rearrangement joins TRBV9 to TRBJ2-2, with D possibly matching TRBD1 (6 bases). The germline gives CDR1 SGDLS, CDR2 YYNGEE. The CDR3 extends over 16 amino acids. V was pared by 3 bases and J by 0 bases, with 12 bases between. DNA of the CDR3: TGTGCCAGCAGCGCACAGGGTCTTGCGAACACCGGGGAGCTGTTTTTT. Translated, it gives CASSAQGLANTGELFF.

CDR3 DNA sequence: TGTGCCAGCAGCCGGGGACAGGGACGAGCGGGCTACGAGCAGTACTTC. Its translation: CASSRGQGRAGYEQYF. J is TRBJ2-7 and V is TRBV5-4; 9 positions match TRBD1. Per germline, CDR1 SGHNT and CDR2 YYREEE (reference sequence). Germline trimming cut 4 bases from V and 3 bases from J; bases unmatched to any gene: 11. The CDR3 totals 16 residues.